The 27 T cell receptor beta chains below all came from one sample that was sequenced in a study of T cell repertoires in cytomegalovirus infection. TCRdb redid the calling of the reads with MiXCR, one entry per CDR3 protein. The data hold fewer than 550,000 distinct CDR3 sequences, with roughly 31% observed a single time. Sequencing was carried out using PBMCs. All receptors come from a human donor in good health (CMV status not recorded). Some clones in this sample may be carry-over from other donors' samples.

The CDR3 reads CASSFSVTGHYYEQYF. In DNA form, the CDR3 reads TGTGCCAGCAGTTTCAGCGTCACGGGACACTACTACGAGCAGTACTTC. V gene TRBV6-2 or TRBV6-3 combines with J gene TRBJ2-7, with D possibly TRBD1 on 6 matching bases. CDR3 length: 16 amino acids. Germline lookup yields CDR1 MNHEY and CDR2 SVGEGT. Trimming pared 4 bases from V and 3 bases from J, leaving 19 bases between.

This chain uses TRBV20-1 with TRBJ2-2; D is possibly TRBD2 (6 bases). Germline CDR1 DFQATT, CDR2 SNEGSKA (reference sequence). This CDR3 is 13 amino acids long. Trimming left V 1 base short and J 7 bases short, with 10 bases between. The CDR3 loop reads CSARVGGIGELFF. The CDR3 nucleotides read TGCAGTGCTAGAGTTGGGGGGATCGGGGAGCTGTTTTTT.

The gene calls are TRBV19 and TRBJ2-2; 8 positions agree with TRBD2. This CDR3 contains 16 residues. CDR1 and CDR2 (germline): LNHDA, SQIVND (reference sequence). Unmatched junction bases numbered 6, after V lost 6 bases and J lost 0 bases. CDR3 DNA sequence: TGTGCCAGTAGCTTACTAGCGGCTTCGAACACCGGGGAGCTGTTTTTT. This gives the protein CASSLLAASNTGELFF.

The chain couples TRBV24-1 to TRBJ2-1, with D perhaps matching TRBD2 (6 bases). CDR1 is KGHDR, CDR2 SFDVKD, per germline. The CDR3 is made up of 15 amino acids. The ends were cut back, 5 bases at V and 3 bases at J, with 13 bases in the middle. The CDR3 here is CATSGAGTYYNEQFF. The CDR3 DNA reads TGTGCCACCAGTGGGGCGGGGACCTACTACAATGAGCAGTTCTTC.

This clonotype was observed a single time. Germline and junction disagree at one end, which may indicate a read error. The chain has TRBV6-2 or TRBV6-3 and TRBJ2-7, with unresolved D. Germline-derived CDR1 and CDR2 are MNHEY and SVGEGT. This CDR3 contains 15 residues. CDR3 bases: TGTGCCAGCAGCAACAGAGACCCGGGCACCTACGAGAAGTACTTC. Translating gives CASSNRDPGTYEKYF.

This clonotype appeared a few times. The chain has TRBV15 and TRBJ1-1; a weak D match, TRBD1 (5 bases). V shed 0 bases and J shed 10 bases, with 18 bases lying between them. The CDR3 length is 15 residues. Germline loops: CDR1 LNHNV, CDR2 YYDKDF (reference sequence). The DNA of the CDR3 is TGTGCCACCAGCAGAGAAGCCCCCGCGGGTAGGGGAGCTTTCTTT. It translates to CATSREAPAGRGAFF.

Many counts were recorded for this clonotype. The CDR3 is CASSYSHRQEATYEQYF. CDR3 DNA sequence: TGTGCCAGCAGTTACTCCCACCGGCAGGAGGCTACTTACGAGCAGTACTTC. This chain joins TRBV6-2 or TRBV6-3 and TRBJ2-7; tentative D call: TRBD2 (5 bases). CDR1 MNHEY and CDR2 SVGEGT come from the germline V gene. The V and J ends lost 0 bases and 4 bases respectively, with 19 bases between them. The CDR3 contains 17 residues.

This chain joins TRBV28 and TRBJ2-7, with 8 bases fitting TRBD1. The CDR3 sequence is 18 residues long. J gave up 4 bases and V 4 bases, and 18 bases lay outside the gene matches. CDR1 is MDHEN, CDR2 SYDVKM, per germline. The CDR3 bases are TGTGCCAGCAGTTCAGACTTACCAGGGGGCTCGTCCATTTACGAGCAGTACTTC. Residues: CASSSDLPGGSSIYEQYF.

The rearrangement joins TRBV2 to TRBJ2-1; 7 bases match TRBD1. This CDR3 region has 15 residues. Per germline, CDR1 SNHLY and CDR2 FYNNEI. J was trimmed by 10 bases and V by 6 bases; bases with no gene match: 15. CDR3 nucleotides: TGTGCCAGCAGGGTCGGCCAGGGGGACCCCAGAGAGCAGTTCTTC. This codes for CASRVGQGDPREQFF.

The rearrangement joins TRBV20-1 to TRBJ2-5; D may be TRBD1 (6 bases). The CDR3 runs to 14 residues. Germline V gene sequence: CDR1 DFQATT, CDR2 SNEGSKA (reference sequence). V was shortened by 3 bases and J by 1 base, with 12 bases between the two germline ends. In DNA form, the CDR3 reads TGCAGTGCTAGGGACAACAGGGTCCAAGAGACCCAGTACTTC. Residues: CSARDNRVQETQYF.

The DNA for the CDR3 is TGTGCCAGCAGCCCAGTGGCGGGGGGCCTGAGCTCCTACAATGAGCAGTTCTTC. Protein product: CASSPVAGGLSSYNEQFF. The chain couples TRBV7-8 to TRBJ2-1; 8 bases map to TRBD2. Germline values: CDR1 SGHVS, CDR2 FQNEAQ. The CDR3 sequence is 18 residues long. The V segment lost 5 bases and the J segment 0 bases; nucleotides outside the gene matches: 12.

V and J are TRBV5-4 and TRBJ2-1, with 14 bases matching TRBD2. Looked up from germline, CDR1 is SGHNT and CDR2 is YYREEE (reference sequence). V trimming: 4 bases; J trimming: 5 bases; junction bases outside the gene matches: 11. The CDR3 loop spans 18 amino acids. CDR3 in amino acids: CASSPPGLAGVEHNEQFF. CDR3 coding DNA: TGTGCCAGCAGCCCTCCGGGACTAGCGGGGGTTGAGCACAATGAGCAGTTCTTC.

The chain couples TRBV7-8 to TRBJ2-1, with 7 nucleotides matching TRBD1. With V trimmed by 9 bases and J by 8 bases, 10 bases remained unmatched. This CDR3 has 13 residues. Germline-derived CDR1 and CDR2 are SGHVS and FQNEAQ. CDR3 sequence: CARGPDRVDEQFF. The CDR3 DNA is TGTGCCAGAGGCCCCGACAGGGTCGATGAGCAGTTCTTC.

This clonotype was counted only a few times. The chain uses TRBV6-8 and TRBJ2-5; D uncertain. The V gene's germline CDR1 is MNHGY and CDR2 SAAAGT. Trimming took 0 bases from V and 3 from J, leaving 5 bases between them. The CDR3 extends over 13 amino acids. CDR3 nucleotides: TGTGCCAGCAGTTACTCCCCGAAAGAGACCCAGTACTTC. It is translated as CASSYSPKETQYF.

This chain uses TRBV12-3 or TRBV12-4 with TRBJ1-1; D not resolved. Trimming pared 2 bases from V and 1 base from J, leaving 8 bases between. The CDR3 covers 14 residues. The CDR3 DNA sequence: TGTGCCAGCAGTTTACCCCCAGGGAACACTGAAGCTTTCTTT. This gives the protein CASSLPPGNTEAFF.

J is TRBJ2-1 and V is TRBV2, with 8 bases that match TRBD2. Germline assignment: CDR1 SNHLY and CDR2 FYNNEI. J gave up 8 bases and V 8 bases, and 14 bases lay outside the gene matches. This CDR3 contains 15 residues. The CDR3 coding sequence is TGTGCCAGCTCCTCGGGACTAGTTAACGTCGATGAGCAGTTCTTC. This sequence encodes CASSSGLVNVDEQFF.

The genes are TRBV5-6 and TRBJ2-7, with TRBD1 identical over 9 bases. Germline lookup yields CDR1 SGHDT and CDR2 YYEEEE. The CDR3 contains 13 residues. The trim removed 4 bases at V and 13 bases at J, leaving 12 bases unmatched. CDR3 amino acids: CASSPDRGFLHYF. CDR3 nucleotides: TGTGCCAGCAGCCCAGACAGGGGGTTTTTGCATTACTTC.

This chain uses TRBV3-1 with TRBJ1-2, with D unclear. Between the trimmed V and J ends, which lost 5 bases and 4 bases, there was a span of 11 bases. The CDR3 sequence is 13 residues long. Germline V gene data show CDR1 as LGHDT and CDR2 as YNNKEL (reference sequence). The CDR3 DNA sequence: TGTGCCAGCAGCGGAGTTGGGAGCTATGGCTACACCTTC. Its protein product is CASSGVGSYGYTF.

In its sample, this clonotype was seen a few times. V is TRBV20-1 and J is TRBJ1-1, with a tentative D call TRBD1 (5 bases). The CDR3 loop spans 14 amino acids. V was cut by 5 bases and J by 1 base, with 14 bases left in between. CDR1 is DFQATT and CDR2 is SNEGSKA in the germline V gene (reference sequence). DNA of the CDR3: TGCAGTGCTCACGATTGGGGGAAGAACACTGAAGCTTTCTTT. This gives the protein CSAHDWGKNTEAFF.

The chain couples TRBV24-1 to TRBJ1-5; D is undetermined. The V and J ends lost 1 base and 9 bases respectively, with 12 bases between them. CDR3 length equals 14 residues. The germline CDR1 and CDR2 sequences are KGHDR and SFDVKD. CDR3 sequence: CATSDLVTNGPQHF. DNA of the CDR3: TGTGCCACCAGTGATTTAGTCACAAATGGGCCCCAGCATTTT.

The chain is built from TRBV15 and TRBJ2-2, with 7 positions matching TRBD2. The V gene's germline CDR1 is LNHNV and CDR2 YYDKDF (reference sequence). This CDR3 is 14 amino acids long. J was trimmed by 6 bases and V by 3 bases; bases with no gene match: 4. This chain's CDR3 is CATSSGGYSGELFF. The CDR3, as DNA: TGTGCCACCAGCAGCGGGGGGTATTCCGGGGAGCTGTTTTTT.

On this clonotype: A much larger clone sits a single nucleotide away, making a read error possible. The chain employs TRBV2 and TRBJ1-5; tentatively, D is TRBD1 (6 bases). The germline gives CDR1 SNHLY, CDR2 FYNNEI. The CDR3 runs 13 residues. CDR3 amino acids: CASSPDSNQPQPF. The CDR3 DNA is TGTGCCAGCAGTCCGGACAGTAATCAGCCCCAGCCTTTT.

This clonotype was counted between two and nine times. The chain recombines TRBV4-1 with TRBJ2-5; 10 nucleotides align to TRBD2. V was pared by 5 bases and J by 2 bases, with 5 bases of the junction left unmatched. This CDR3 spans 15 amino acids. CDR1 is MGHRA and CDR2 is YSYEKL in the germline V gene. The DNA of the CDR3 is TGCGCCAGCAGCGAAGGGACTAGCGCTCAAGAGACCCAGTACTTC. Encoded protein: CASSEGTSAQETQYF.

This chain links TRBV6-6 with TRBJ1-1; a weak D match, TRBD1 (5 bases). Trimming pared 11 bases from V and 0 bases from J, leaving 13 bases between. Germline values: CDR1 MNHNY, CDR2 SVGAGI (reference sequence). CDR3 size: 13 residues. CDR3 DNA sequence: TGTGCCGGGCCGAGGACACTGAACACTGAAGCTTTCTTT. This gives the protein CAGPRTLNTEAFF.

This clonotype was observed at least ten times. V and J are TRBV25-1 and TRBJ1-2; D may be TRBD1 (5 bases). The CDR3 totals 13 residues. The germline gives CDR1 MGHDK, CDR2 SYGVNS. V gave up 3 bases and J gave up 5 bases, with 10 bases separating them. CDR3 sequence reads: CASSDRGRYGYTF. CDR3 nucleotides: TGTGCCAGCAGTGACCGGGGGAGATATGGCTACACCTTC.

The V and J genes are TRBV5-1 and TRBJ1-5, with 7 bases that match TRBD1. The CDR3 runs 14 residues. The trim removed 0 bases at V and 6 bases at J, leaving 3 bases unmatched. Looked up from germline, CDR1 is SGHRS and CDR2 is YFSETQ. The CDR3 DNA reads as TGCGCCAGCAGCTTGGGGGGACAGCTTCAGCCCCAGCATTTT. Translated, it gives CASSLGGQLQPQHF.

This clonotype was observed at least ten times. The J gene is TRBJ2-3, the V gene TRBV7-8; possible D gene TRBD1, 6 bases. Germline V CDR1 and CDR2: SGHVS, FQNEAQ. V was trimmed by 4 bases and J by 0 bases, leaving 14 bases between them. This CDR3 has 16 residues. The CDR3 DNA reads TGTGCCAGCAGCTCAAAACGGGACACTAGCACAGATACGCAGTATTTT. This translates into CASSSKRDTSTDTQYF.